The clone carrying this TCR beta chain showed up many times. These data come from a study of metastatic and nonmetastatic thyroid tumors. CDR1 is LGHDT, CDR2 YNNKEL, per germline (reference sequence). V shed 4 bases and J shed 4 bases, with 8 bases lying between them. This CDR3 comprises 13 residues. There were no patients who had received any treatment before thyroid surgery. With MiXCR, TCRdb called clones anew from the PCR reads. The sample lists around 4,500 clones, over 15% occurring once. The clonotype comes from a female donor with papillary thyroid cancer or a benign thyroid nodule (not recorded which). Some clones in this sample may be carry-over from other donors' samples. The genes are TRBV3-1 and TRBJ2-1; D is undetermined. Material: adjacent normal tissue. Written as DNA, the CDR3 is TGTGCCAGCAGCCCATCCCATTACAATGAGCAGTTCTTC. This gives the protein CASSPSHYNEQFF.